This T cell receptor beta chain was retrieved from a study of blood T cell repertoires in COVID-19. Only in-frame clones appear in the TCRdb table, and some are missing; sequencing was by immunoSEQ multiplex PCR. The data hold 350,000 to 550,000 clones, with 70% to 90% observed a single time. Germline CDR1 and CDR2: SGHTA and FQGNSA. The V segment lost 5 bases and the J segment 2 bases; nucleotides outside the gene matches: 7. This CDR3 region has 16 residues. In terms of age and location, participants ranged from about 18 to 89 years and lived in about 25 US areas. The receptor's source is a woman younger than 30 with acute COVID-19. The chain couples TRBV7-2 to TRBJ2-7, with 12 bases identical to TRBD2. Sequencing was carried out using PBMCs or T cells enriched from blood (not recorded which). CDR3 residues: CASSPKLAGGTYEQYF. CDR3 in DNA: TGTGCCAGCAGCCCTAAACTAGCGGGAGGTACCTACGAGCAGTACTTC.